This T cell receptor (beta chain) was observed in a study of blood T cell repertoires in COVID-19 (TCRdb year 2020). Turning to the overall study: Samples from collaborators originated in the United States, Italy and Spain and spanned both the acute and convalescent phases of COVID-19. The material from the prospective study consisted of cDNA or gDNA derived from T cells, B-cell-depleted T cells, or PBMCs. Subjects who had been exposed to COVID-19, were actively infected with it, or had recovered from it provided the deeply sampled blood TCRbeta repertoires that made up the dataset. The repertoires were released in a freely available public database intended as a resource for research on the immune response to SARS-CoV-2. The samples were drawn from two sources: the first 160 participants of the ongoing ImmuneRACE study, and fewer than 1,500 subjects contributed by 6 global collaborators. Sample metadata almost always included a de-identified subject ID, COVID-19 status, age in years and sex. Where available, HLA class I and class II types were obtained from metadata supplied by the sample provider rather than from assay-based typing. What the study reported, not specific to this receptor: Clinical and demographic metadata were provided uncurated, with the amount varying by source and participant.

Taken from the germline V gene (reference sequence), the CDR1 and CDR2 loops are MNHEY and SMNVEV. CDR3 length: 16 amino acids, cysteine to phenylalanine. Kept here is only the CDR3 DNA, which spans 48 bases and is read in frame from base 1. V gives up 3 bases and J gives up 2 bases, and the segment between their germline ends measures 16 bases. Notes on this clone: The antigen it recognizes is unknown. Per-base quality was not reported, and no clone a single base away is much larger than it.

TCRbeta CDR3 regions were amplified from genomic DNA using the immunoSEQ Assay, a bias-controlled multiplex PCR. The authors' analysis ran thus. Within the assay, amplification of reference gene primers was used to estimate how many nucleated cells each sample contained. To quantify the absolute abundance of each unique TCRbeta CDR3 rearrangement, sequence reads were collapsed and filtered. For each sample, productive Simpson clonality was calculated as the square root of Simpson's diversity index over productive rearrangements. What TCRdb holds here is the immuneACCESS table cut down to in-frame rearrangements. Part of the clones is not present; checked against another copy, under half of the missing clones reflect an unresolved V gene, and the others are unexplained. The V and J calls and the clone size are those of that table, but D and trimming were determined from the DNA. In this sample the table shows around 300,000 clones, 75% to 90% of which occur a single time. 6.3% of the sample is taken by the ten largest.

One collaborating source in Seattle enrolled patients during active infection and followed them longitudinally through the course of disease. Each collaborating institution followed its own protocols to collect whole blood in K2EDTA tubes. For TCRbeta analysis, collaborators shipped samples as frozen whole blood, isolated PBMCs, or DNA extracted from either of those sample types. The sample was peripheral blood. The chain joins TRBV27 to TRBJ1-1; the D segment could be TRBD1, given 6 matching bases. This TCR was recovered from a woman aged 50 to 65 with COVID-19, enrolled during active disease. The CDR3 region has the sequence CASSFLTRGINTEAFF. The DNA sequence reads TGTGCCAGCAGTTTTTTAACCAGGGGTATAAACACTGAAGCTTTCTTT.